Listed here are 14 T cell receptor beta chains from one sample, sequenced in a study of cytomegalovirus exposure and HLA in healthy donors. The method was immunoSEQ multiplex PCR; TCRdb's version includes in-frame clones alone and lacks a portion of them. The data show around 34,000 clones, 85% to 95% seen once. Sequencing used PBMCs. The receptors shown here come from a man younger than 30 in good health and CMV-seronegative.

The chain recombines TRBV25-1 with TRBJ2-5; 8 bases match TRBD1. Germline V gene lookup returns CDR1 MGHDK and CDR2 SYGVNS. V trimming: 3 bases; J trimming: 4 bases; junction bases outside the gene matches: 7. The CDR3 spans 15 residues. The chain's CDR3 is CASSEQGARAETQYF. CDR3 DNA sequence: TGTGCCAGCAGTGAGCAGGGGGCGAGGGCAGAGACCCAGTACTTC. Together with reference TRBV25-1 and TRBJ2-5, the CDR3 gives the full variable domain: EADIYQTPRYLVIGTGKKITLECSQTMGHDKMYWYQQDPGMELHLIHYSYGVNSTEKGDLSSESTVSRIRTEHFPLTLESARPSHTSQYLCASSEQGARAETQYFGPGTRLLVL.

This rearrangement joins TRBV15 to TRBJ2-3, with D perhaps TRBD2 (5 bases). Germline assignment: CDR1 LNHNV and CDR2 YYDKDF (reference sequence). V shed 0 bases and J shed 0 bases, with 13 bases lying between them. The CDR3 sequence is 17 residues long. The CDR3 sequence is CATSRESSGRSTDTQYF. In DNA form, the CDR3 reads TGTGCCACCAGCAGAGAATCGAGCGGCCGAAGCACAGATACGCAGTATTTT.

J is TRBJ2-1 and V is TRBV5-1, with TRBD1 identical over 8 bases. Looked up from germline, CDR1 is SGHRS and CDR2 is YFSETQ. This CDR3 is built from 14 residues. V lost 7 bases and J lost 0; bases outside the gene matches: 3. CDR3 coding DNA: TGCGCCAGCGAAACAGGGGGCTCCTACAATGAGCAGTTCTTC. Translation: CASETGGSYNEQFF.

The chain recombines TRBV20-1 with TRBJ1-1; D not resolved. CDR3 length: 8 amino acids. Germline V gene lookup returns CDR1 DFQATT and CDR2 SNEGSKA (reference sequence). V lost 7 bases and J 9 bases, leaving 6 bases between the germline ends. CDR3 in DNA: TGCAGTGGCGATCAAGCTTTCTTT. It specifies CSGDQAFF.

The chain couples TRBV28 to TRBJ2-3; the D gene is possibly TRBD1 (6 bases). Germline values: CDR1 MDHEN, CDR2 SYDVKM. The CDR3 spans 15 residues. V lost 6 bases and J 2 bases, leaving 15 bases between the germline ends. The DNA of the CDR3 is TGTGCCAGCAGGCCAGGGGACGCCGCCACAGATACGCAGTATTTT. Protein: CASRPGDAATDTQYF.

In DNA, the CDR3 is TGTGCCAGCCAAAGGGACAGGGAAATCAATGAGCAGTTCTTC. As protein: CASQRDREINEQFF. The V gene is TRBV6-1, the J gene TRBJ2-1, with 9 positions matching TRBD1. V dropped 8 bases and J dropped 6; count of bases not matched to a gene: 8. There are 14 residues in the CDR3. CDR1 and CDR2 (germline): MNHNS, SASEGT.

The chain links TRBV7-3 to TRBJ2-1; D perhaps matches TRBD1 (5 bases). The ends were cut back, 3 bases at V and 5 bases at J, with 14 bases in the middle. The CDR3 spans 15 residues. The germline V gene has CDR1 SGHTA and CDR2 FQGTGA. CDR3 in DNA: TGTGCCAGCAGCTTGAGAACAGGACAAGACAATGAGCAGTTCTTC. It codes for CASSLRTGQDNEQFF.

This clone showed up just once. V gene TRBV9 combines with J gene TRBJ1-4; 9 nucleotides align to TRBD1. This CDR3 contains 15 residues. V lost 4 bases to trimming and J lost 7 bases; unmatched junction nucleotides: 8. CDR1 is SGDLS and CDR2 is YYNGEE in the germline V gene. The CDR3 region has the DNA TGTGCCAGCAGCCTAGCAGGGACAGGGAGTGAAAAACTGTTTTTT. It specifies CASSLAGTGSEKLFF.

This CDR3 is CSAEGRGRYEQYF. CDR3 DNA: TGCAGCGCTGAGGGCCGGGGGAGGTACGAGCAGTACTTC. The chain employs TRBV29-1 and TRBJ2-7, with D maybe TRBD2 (6 bases). Between the trimmed V and J ends, which lost 7 bases and 4 bases, there was a span of 17 bases. Germline CDR1 and CDR2: SQVTM and ANQGSEA. The CDR3 has 13 residues.

The chain employs TRBV30 and TRBJ1-2; D is unclear. V dropped 2 bases and J dropped 6 bases, with 10 bases sitting between them. CDR1 GTSNPN and CDR2 SVGIG come from the germline V gene (reference sequence). This CDR3 has 12 residues. The CDR3 nucleotides read TGTGCCTGGAGTTTTGCAGTGGATGGCTACACCTTC. It specifies CAWSFAVDGYTF.

The genes are TRBV5-1 and TRBJ2-3; 9 bases are a match to TRBD2. V trimming: 5 bases; J trimming: 0 bases; junction bases outside the gene matches: 10. Germline assignment: CDR1 SGHRS and CDR2 YFSETQ. The CDR3 is 17 residues long. The CDR3 sequence is CASSGLAGSISTDTQYF. The CDR3 coding sequence is TGCGCCAGCAGTGGGCTAGCGGGGTCCATTAGCACAGATACGCAGTATTTT. Full variable domain (missing parts from reference TRBV5-1 and TRBJ2-3): KAGVTQTPRYLIKTRGQQVTLSCSPISGHRSVSWYQQTPGQGLQFLFEYFSETQRNKGNFPGRFSGRQFSNSRSEMNVSTLELGDSALYLCASSGLAGSISTDTQYFGPGTRLTVL.

This chain uses TRBV29-1 with TRBJ2-7, with 7 bases aligning to TRBD1. CDR1 SQVTM and CDR2 ANQGSEA come from the germline V gene. V trimming: 8 bases; J trimming: 3 bases; junction bases outside the gene matches: 4. The CDR3 sequence is 11 residues long. CDR3 nucleotide sequence: TGCAGCTCCCGGGACAGCTACGAGCAGTACTTC. It translates to CSSRDSYEQYF.

The V call is TRBV12-1, the J call TRBJ2-6; the table calls TRBD2, which could not be checked here. TRBV12-1 has pseudogene status. The CDR3 is 14 amino acids. The CDR3 loop is CASSFLSGANVLTF. The CDR3 bases are TGTGCCAGCAGCTTTCTCTCTGGGGCCAACGTCCTGACTTTC.

This sequence joins TRBV6-6 and TRBJ2-3; D might be TRBD1 (5 bases). The CDR3 extends over 13 amino acids. Germline V CDR1 and CDR2: MNHNY, SVGAGI (reference sequence). Trimming removed 0 bases from V and 4 bases from J, with 5 bases in between. The chain's CDR3 is CASSYSGADTQYF. DNA of the CDR3: TGTGCCAGCAGTTACTCAGGGGCAGATACGCAGTATTTT.